The 7 T cell receptor beta chains presented below share a single source sample, sequenced in a study of T cells in Graves' hyperthyroidism and ophthalmopathy. The TCR beta CDR3 regions underwent amplification using RNA transcripts as the source. The TCR CDR3 was amplified in a first-round RT-PCR using the HTBI primer set. TCRdb called the multiplex PCR reads again in MiXCR, with one record for every CDR3 protein. Of 700,000 or so distinct CDR3 sequences detected, 16% appear once; the ten largest clones hold 8.4%. Material for sequencing was blood. These receptors originate from a young man with Graves' hyperthyroidism.

The chain is built from TRBV7-9 and TRBJ1-5, with D maybe TRBD1 (5 bases). Germline V gene data show CDR1 as SEHNR and CDR2 as FQNEAQ (reference sequence). V was clipped by 1 base and J by 11 bases, with 18 bases between them. The CDR3 is 15 residues long. This chain's CDR3 is CASSLDGAPTSAQHF. In nucleotides, the CDR3 is TGTGCCAGCAGCTTAGATGGGGCCCCCACGAGTGCCCAGCATTTT.

This clonotype was found a few times. The chain employs TRBV29-1 and TRBJ1-6; 7 bases line up with TRBD1. Trimming removed 5 bases from V and 8 bases from J; junction bases left unmatched: 6. The CDR3 spans 13 residues. Looked up from germline, CDR1 is SQVTM and CDR2 is ANQGSEA. The CDR3 DNA is TGCAGCGTTAAGGGACAGCCCGATTCACCCCTCCACTTT. This translates into CSVKGQPDSPLHF.

This clonotype has just a few counts. CDR3 in amino acids: CASSKGRWDEKLFF. The CDR3 DNA sequence: TGTGCCAGCAGCAAGGGACGGTGGGATGAAAAACTGTTTTTT. The chain is built from TRBV7-6 and TRBJ1-4; TRBD1 might be the D (5 bases). CDR1 and CDR2 (germline): SGHVS, FNYEAQ. The CDR3 loop spans 14 amino acids. V was clipped by 5 bases and J by 6 bases, with 13 bases between them.

J is TRBJ1-2 and V is TRBV12-3 or TRBV12-4; the D gene is possibly TRBD1 (5 bases). Trimming stripped 4 bases from V and 7 bases from J, with 16 bases between. This CDR3 spans 14 amino acids. This chain's CDR3 is CASSYRGPGSGYTF. In nucleotides, the CDR3 is TGTGCCAGCAGTTACCGGGGCCCTGGAAGTGGCTACACCTTC.

A few counts support this clonotype. This chain uses TRBV6-1 with TRBJ2-6; 7 positions agree with TRBD1. V lost 6 bases and J lost 2; bases outside the gene matches: 10. Per germline, CDR1 MNHNS and CDR2 SASEGT. The CDR3 extends over 17 amino acids. CDR3 nucleotides: TGTGCCAGCAGGGCTGAACAGGGGCTCCCTGGGGCCAACGTCCTGACTTTC. Its protein product is CASRAEQGLPGANVLTF.

This clonotype was seen only a few times. V usage is TRBV2 and J usage is TRBJ2-2, with TRBD1 as a possible D gene (6 bases). V lost 6 bases to trimming and J lost 6 bases, with 14 bases between them. This CDR3 spans 14 amino acids. The germline V gene has CDR1 SNHLY and CDR2 FYNNEI. The CDR3 nucleotides read TGTGCCAGCAGAGCTTACAGGGATCCCGGGGAGCTGTTTTTT. It encodes CASRAYRDPGELFF.

This clonotype was detected ten times or more. This chain uses TRBV19 with TRBJ2-3; 9 nucleotides align to TRBD2. The CDR3 covers 17 residues. Germline CDR1 LNHDA, CDR2 SQIVND (reference sequence). Trimming cost V 5 bases and J 0 bases; bases outside gene matches: 9. DNA for the CDR3: TGTGCCAGTAGTCTCACACGACTAGCGGTTAGCACAGATACGCAGTATTTT. Its translation: CASSLTRLAVSTDTQYF.